This TCR beta chain was obtained from a study of T cell changes during pregnancy in multiple sclerosis. This table comes from immunoSEQ multiplex PCR, and its TCRdb copy is limited to in-frame clones, with some not included. The data show 55,000 to 85,000 clones, around nine tenths seen once. The CDR3 runs 13 residues. Germline CDR1 reads PRHDT; CDR2 reads FYEKMQ (reference sequence). V lost 5 bases to trimming and J lost 3 bases, with 10 bases between them. This receptor was taken from a female donor with multiple sclerosis, enrolled in a pregnancy study. This sequence joins TRBV13 and TRBJ1-2; D remains unclear. The sequencing used peripheral blood, collected in the second trimester of pregnancy. The CDR3 spells CASSPGIDYGYTF. CDR3 DNA: TGTGCCAGCAGCCCCGGGATCGACTATGGCTACACCTTC.